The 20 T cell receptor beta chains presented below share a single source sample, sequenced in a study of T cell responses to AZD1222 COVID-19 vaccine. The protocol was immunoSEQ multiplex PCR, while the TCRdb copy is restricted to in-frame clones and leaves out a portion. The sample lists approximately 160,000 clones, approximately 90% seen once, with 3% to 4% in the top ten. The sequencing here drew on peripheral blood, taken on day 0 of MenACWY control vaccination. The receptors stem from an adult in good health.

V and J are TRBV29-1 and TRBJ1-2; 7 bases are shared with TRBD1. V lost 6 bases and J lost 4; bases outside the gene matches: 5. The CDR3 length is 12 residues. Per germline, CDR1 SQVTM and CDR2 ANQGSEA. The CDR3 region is CSVEQGSYGYTF. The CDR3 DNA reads TGCAGCGTCGAACAGGGGAGCTATGGCTACACCTTC. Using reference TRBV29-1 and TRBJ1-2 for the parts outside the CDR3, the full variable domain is SAVISQKPSRDICQRGTSLTIQCQVDSQVTMMFWYRQQPGQSLTLIATANQGSEATYESGFVIDKFPISRPNLTFSTLTVSNMSPEDSSIYLCSVEQGSYGYTFGSGTRLTVV.

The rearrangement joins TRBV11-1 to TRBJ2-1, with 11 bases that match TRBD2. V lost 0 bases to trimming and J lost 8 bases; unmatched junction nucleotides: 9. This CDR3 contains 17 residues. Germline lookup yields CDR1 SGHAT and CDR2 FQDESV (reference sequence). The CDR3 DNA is TGTGCCAGCAGCTTAGCAGCCGGACTAGCGGGTAGGGATGAGCAGTTCTTC. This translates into CASSLAAGLAGRDEQFF.

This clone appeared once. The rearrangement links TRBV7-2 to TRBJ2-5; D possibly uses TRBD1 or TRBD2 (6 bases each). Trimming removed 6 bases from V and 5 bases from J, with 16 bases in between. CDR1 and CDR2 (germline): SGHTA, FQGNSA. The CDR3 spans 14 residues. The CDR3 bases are TGTGCCAGCAGTAAAGCCCGGGGGCGGGAGACCCAGTACTTC. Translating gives CASSKARGRETQYF.

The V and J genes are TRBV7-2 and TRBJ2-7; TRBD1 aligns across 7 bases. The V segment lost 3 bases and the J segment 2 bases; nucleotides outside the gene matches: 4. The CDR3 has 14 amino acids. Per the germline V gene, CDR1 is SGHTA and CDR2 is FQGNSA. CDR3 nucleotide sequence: TGTGCCAGCAGCTTTCGGGACAGAGCCTACGAGCAGTACTTC. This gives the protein CASSFRDRAYEQYF.

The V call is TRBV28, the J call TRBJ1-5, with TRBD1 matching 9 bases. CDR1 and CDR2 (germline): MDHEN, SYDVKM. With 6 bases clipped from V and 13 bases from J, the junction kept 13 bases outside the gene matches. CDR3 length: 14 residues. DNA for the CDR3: TGTGCCAGCAGAAAACCTTCCGACAGGGGGTTACAGCATTTT. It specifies CASRKPSDRGLQHF.

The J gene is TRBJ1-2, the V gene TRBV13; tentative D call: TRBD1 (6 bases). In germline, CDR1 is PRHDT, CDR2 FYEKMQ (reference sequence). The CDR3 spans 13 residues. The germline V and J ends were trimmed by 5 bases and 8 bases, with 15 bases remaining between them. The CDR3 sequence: CASSVGRDTGYTF. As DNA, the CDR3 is TGTGCCAGCAGCGTGGGCAGGGACACGGGCTACACCTTC. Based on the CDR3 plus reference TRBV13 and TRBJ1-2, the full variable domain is AAGVIQSPRHLIKEKRETATLKCYPIPRHDTVYWYQQGPGQDPQFLISFYEKMQSDKGSIPDRFSAQQFSDYHSELNMSSLELGDSALYFCASSVGRDTGYTFGSGTRLTVV.

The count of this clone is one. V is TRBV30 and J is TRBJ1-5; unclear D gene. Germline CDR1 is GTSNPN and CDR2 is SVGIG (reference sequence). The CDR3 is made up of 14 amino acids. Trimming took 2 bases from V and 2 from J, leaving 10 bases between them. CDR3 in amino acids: CAWSREIGNQPQHF. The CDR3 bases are TGTGCCTGGAGTCGAGAGATTGGCAATCAGCCCCAGCATTTT.

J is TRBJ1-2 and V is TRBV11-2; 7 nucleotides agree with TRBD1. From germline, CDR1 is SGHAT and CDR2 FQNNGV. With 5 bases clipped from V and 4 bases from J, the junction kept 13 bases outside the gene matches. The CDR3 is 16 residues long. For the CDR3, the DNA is TGTGCCAGCAGCCCTATTCCCGGACAGGCCGCCTATGGCTACACCTTC. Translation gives CASSPIPGQAAYGYTF.

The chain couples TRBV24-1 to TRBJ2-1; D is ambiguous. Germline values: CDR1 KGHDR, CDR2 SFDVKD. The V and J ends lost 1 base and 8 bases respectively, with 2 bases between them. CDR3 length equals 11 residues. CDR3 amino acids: CATSDFDEQFF. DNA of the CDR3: TGTGCCACCAGTGATTTTGATGAGCAGTTCTTC.

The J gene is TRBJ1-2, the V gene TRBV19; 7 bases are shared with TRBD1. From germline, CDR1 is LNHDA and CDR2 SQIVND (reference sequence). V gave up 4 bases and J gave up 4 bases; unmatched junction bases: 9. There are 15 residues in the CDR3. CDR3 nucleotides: TGTGCCAGTAGTAGATCCCACAGGGGCAGCTATGGCTACACCTTC. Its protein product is CASSRSHRGSYGYTF. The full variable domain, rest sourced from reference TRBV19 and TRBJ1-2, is DGGITQSPKYLFRKEGQNVTLSCEQNLNHDAMYWYRQDPGQGLRLIYYSQIVNDFQKGDIAEGYSVSREKKESFPLTVTSAQKNPTAFYLCASSRSHRGSYGYTFGSGTRLTVV.

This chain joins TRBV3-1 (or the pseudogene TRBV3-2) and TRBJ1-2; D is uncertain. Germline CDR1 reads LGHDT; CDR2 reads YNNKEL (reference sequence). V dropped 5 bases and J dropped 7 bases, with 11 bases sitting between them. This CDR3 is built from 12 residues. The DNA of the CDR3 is TGTGCCAGCAGCGACGGGAGGCGTGGCTACACCTTC. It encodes CASSDGRRGYTF.

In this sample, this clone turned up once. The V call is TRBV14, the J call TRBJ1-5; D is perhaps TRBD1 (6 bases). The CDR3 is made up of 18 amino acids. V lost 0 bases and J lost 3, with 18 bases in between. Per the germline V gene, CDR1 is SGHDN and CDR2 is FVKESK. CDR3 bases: TGTGCCAGCAGCCAAGATCCGGGACGGAGGGGGGTCAATCAGCCCCAGCATTTT. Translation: CASSQDPGRRGVNQPQHF.

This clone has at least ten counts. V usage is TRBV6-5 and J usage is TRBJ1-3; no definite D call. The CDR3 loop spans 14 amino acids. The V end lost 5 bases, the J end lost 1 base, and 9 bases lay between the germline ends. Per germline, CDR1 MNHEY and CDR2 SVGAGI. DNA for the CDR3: TGTGCCAGCAGTCCTCCGCCTTCTGGAAACACCATATATTTT. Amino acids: CASSPPPSGNTIYF.

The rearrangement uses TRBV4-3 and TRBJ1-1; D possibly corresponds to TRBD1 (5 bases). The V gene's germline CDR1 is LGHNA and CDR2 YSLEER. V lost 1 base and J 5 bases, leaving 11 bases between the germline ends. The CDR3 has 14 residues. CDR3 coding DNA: TGCGCCAGCAGCCAAGGGGTCAGGGTGACTGAAGCTTTCTTT. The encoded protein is CASSQGVRVTEAFF.

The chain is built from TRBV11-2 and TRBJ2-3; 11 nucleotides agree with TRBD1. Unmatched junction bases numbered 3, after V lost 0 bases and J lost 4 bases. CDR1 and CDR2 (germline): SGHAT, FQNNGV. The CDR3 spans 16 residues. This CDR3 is CASSLERTGGADTQYF. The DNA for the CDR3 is TGTGCCAGCAGCTTAGAGCGGACAGGGGGCGCAGATACGCAGTATTTT.

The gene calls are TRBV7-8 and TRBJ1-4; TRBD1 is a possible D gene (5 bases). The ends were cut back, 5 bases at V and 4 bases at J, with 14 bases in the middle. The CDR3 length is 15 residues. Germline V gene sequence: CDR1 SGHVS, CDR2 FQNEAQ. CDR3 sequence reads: CASSQMRGLNEKLFF. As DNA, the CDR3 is TGTGCCAGCAGCCAGATGCGGGGCCTTAATGAAAAACTGTTTTTT.

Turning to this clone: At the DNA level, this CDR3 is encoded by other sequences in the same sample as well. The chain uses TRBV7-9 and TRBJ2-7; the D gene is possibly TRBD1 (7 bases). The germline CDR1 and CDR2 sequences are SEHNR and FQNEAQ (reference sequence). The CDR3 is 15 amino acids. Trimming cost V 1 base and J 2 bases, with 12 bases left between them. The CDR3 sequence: CASSLEAGGTYEQYF. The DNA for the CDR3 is TGTGCCAGCAGCTTAGAGGCAGGGGGGACCTACGAGCAGTACTTC.

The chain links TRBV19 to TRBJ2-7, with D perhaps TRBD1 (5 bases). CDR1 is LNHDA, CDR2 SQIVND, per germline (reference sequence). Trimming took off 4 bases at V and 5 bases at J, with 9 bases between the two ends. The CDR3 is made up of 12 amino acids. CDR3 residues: CASSRNRNEQYF. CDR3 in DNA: TGTGCCAGTAGTAGGAACAGGAACGAGCAGTACTTC.

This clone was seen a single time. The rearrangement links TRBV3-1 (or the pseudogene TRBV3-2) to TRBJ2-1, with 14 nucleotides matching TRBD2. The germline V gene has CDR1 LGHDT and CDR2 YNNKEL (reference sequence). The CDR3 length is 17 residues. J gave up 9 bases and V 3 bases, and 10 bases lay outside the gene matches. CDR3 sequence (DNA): TGTGCCAGCAGCCACTTTACGGGACTAGCGGGGGACAGTGAGCAGTTCTTC. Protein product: CASSHFTGLAGDSEQFF.

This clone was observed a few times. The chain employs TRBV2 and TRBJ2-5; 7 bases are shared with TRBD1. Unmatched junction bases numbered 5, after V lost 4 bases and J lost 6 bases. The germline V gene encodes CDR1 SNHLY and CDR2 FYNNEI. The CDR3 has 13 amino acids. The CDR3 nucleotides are TGTGCCAGCAGTGGAGACAGGGCTAAGACCCAGTACTTC. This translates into CASSGDRAKTQYF.